The 25 T cell receptor beta chains below all came from one sample that was sequenced in a study of shared clonotypes between healthy human individuals. Clones were sequenced by immunoSEQ multiplex PCR, and TCRdb holds only the in-frame ones, with some missing. Among roughly 760,000 clones listed, about 74% were seen once. The sequenced material came from memory CD4+ T cells sorted from blood. As to subset: CD45RA-negative fraction. The source of these receptors is a young woman in good health.

The V gene is TRBV6-6, the J gene TRBJ1-5; 11 bases match TRBD1. The CDR3 is 15 residues long. CDR1 is MNHNY, CDR2 SVGAGI, per germline (reference sequence). The J segment lost 7 bases and the V segment lost 6 bases, leaving 8 bases of the junction unmatched. The CDR3 loop is CASSGTGGRKQPQHF. In DNA, the CDR3 is TGTGCCAGCAGCGGGACAGGGGGGAGGAAGCAGCCCCAGCATTTT.

This clone came up a few times. The chain employs TRBV2 and TRBJ2-3; D not certain. V was trimmed by 4 bases and J by 6 bases, leaving 8 bases between them. Germline loops: CDR1 SNHLY, CDR2 FYNNEI. CDR3 length: 12 amino acids. The DNA for the CDR3 is TGTGCCAGCAGTGTGGGCTTGGATACGCAGTATTTT. Its protein product is CASSVGLDTQYF.

The chain is built from TRBV4-1 and TRBJ2-3, with 7 positions matching TRBD2. In germline, CDR1 is MGHRA, CDR2 YSYEKL. Unmatched junction bases numbered 16, after V lost 1 base and J lost 3 bases. The CDR3 contains 19 residues. This CDR3 reads CASSQGVQGPSGGTDTQYF. DNA for the CDR3: TGCGCCAGCAGCCAAGGGGTCCAGGGACCTTCCGGGGGGACAGATACGCAGTATTTT.

The chain combines TRBV10-1 with TRBJ1-2; D is perhaps TRBD1 (6 bases). CDR1 and CDR2 (germline): WNHNN, SYGVQD (reference sequence). The length of the CDR3 is 14 residues. Trimming took 2 bases from V and 6 from J, leaving 13 bases between them. CDR3 in amino acids: CASSEGHRAHGYTF. The CDR3 DNA is TGCGCCAGCAGTGAGGGCCACAGGGCTCATGGCTACACCTTC.

The chain joins TRBV19 to TRBJ1-4; 7 bases agree with TRBD1. CDR1 LNHDA and CDR2 SQIVND come from the germline V gene (reference sequence). CDR3 length equals 13 residues. V trimming: 6 bases; J trimming: 6 bases; junction bases outside the gene matches: 4. In nucleotides, the CDR3 is TGTGCCAGTAGGGGACAGTTACATGAAAAACTGTTTTTT. It codes for CASRGQLHEKLFF.

The rearrangement links TRBV28 to TRBJ1-5, with D maybe TRBD1 (6 bases). Germline values: CDR1 MDHEN, CDR2 SYDVKM. V lost 3 bases, J lost 7 bases, and 16 bases lay in between. The CDR3 length is 15 residues. CDR3 bases: TGTGCCAGCAGTTTTTTGTTCAGGGGCGAACAGCCCCAGCATTTT. This translates into CASSFLFRGEQPQHF.

This chain links TRBV10-1 with TRBJ2-4; D perhaps matches TRBD2 (5 bases). The CDR3 consists of 15 residues. V dropped 3 bases and J dropped 0 bases, with 9 bases sitting between them. Germline V gene lookup returns CDR1 WNHNN and CDR2 SYGVQD (reference sequence). CDR3 sequence: CASSDGEIAKNIQYF. The CDR3 region has the DNA TGCGCCAGCAGTGACGGGGAGATAGCCAAAAACATTCAGTACTTC.

V is TRBV19 and J is TRBJ2-3; the D gene is possibly TRBD1 (5 bases). CDR1 is LNHDA, CDR2 SQIVND, per germline (reference sequence). V was trimmed by 3 bases and J by 0 bases, leaving 7 bases between them. The CDR3 extends over 14 amino acids. The CDR3 DNA reads TGTGCCAGTAGTATTGGACAAAGCACAGATACGCAGTATTTT. This codes for CASSIGQSTDTQYF.

The chain has TRBV18 and TRBJ1-4; D unclear. CDR1 is KGHSH, CDR2 LQKENI, per germline. CDR3 size: 17 residues. V was clipped by 2 bases and J by 0 bases, with 13 bases between them. The CDR3 nucleotides are TGTGCCAGCTCACCATCTATTGGCGGTACAACTAATGAAAAACTGTTTTTT. Translated, it gives CASSPSIGGTTNEKLFF.

The chain carries TRBV11-3 and TRBJ2-5; TRBD1 or TRBD2 may be the D gene (5 bases each). CDR1 and CDR2 (germline): SGHNT, YENEEA. This CDR3 comprises 12 residues. V gave up 8 bases and J gave up 5 bases, with 12 bases separating them. CDR3 sequence reads: CASSRWGETQYF. In nucleotides, the CDR3 is TGTGCCAGCTCTCGATGGGGGGAGACCCAGTACTTC.

This clone occurred once. The chain carries TRBV5-1 and TRBJ2-1; 9 positions agree with TRBD1. The ends lost 6 bases at V and 4 bases at J; junction bases unmatched: 5. This CDR3 has 14 amino acids. Germline V gives CDR1 SGHRS, CDR2 YFSETQ. The CDR3 bases are TGCGCCAGCACCCCCGGGACAGGGTACAATGAGCAGTTCTTC. The encoded protein is CASTPGTGYNEQFF.

In nucleotides, the CDR3 is TGCGCCAGCAGCCTCTCCTCGGTACTTGGGGGCGAGCAGTACTTC. Encoded protein: CASSLSSVLGGEQYF. This chain links TRBV4-1 with TRBJ2-7; perhaps D is TRBD1 or TRBD2 (5 bases each). From germline, CDR1 is MGHRA and CDR2 YSYEKL. Trimming stripped 4 bases from V and 6 bases from J, with 19 bases between. The CDR3 length is 15 residues.

The chain has TRBV28 and TRBJ1-2; D gene uncertain. Trimming left V 3 bases short and J 4 bases short, with 15 bases between. The V gene's germline CDR1 is MDHEN and CDR2 SYDVKM. This CDR3 has 15 residues. Written as DNA, the CDR3 is TGTGCCAGCAGTTTCCGCCAGACCACCAGCTATGGCTACACCTTC. Translation gives CASSFRQTTSYGYTF.

This chain joins TRBV4-1 and TRBJ2-1; 16 positions agree with TRBD2. CDR1 and CDR2 from the germline V gene are MGHRA and YSYEKL. J gave up 0 bases and V 4 bases, and 3 bases lay outside the gene matches. The CDR3 contains 18 residues. DNA for the CDR3: TGCGCCAGCAGCCCGGGACTAGCGGGAGGGAGCTCCTACAATGAGCAGTTCTTC. Translation gives CASSPGLAGGSSYNEQFF.

Only one count was recorded for this clone. This CDR3 is also generated by other DNA sequences in the sample. The rearrangement links TRBV10-1 to TRBJ1-1; D possibly corresponds to TRBD1 (5 bases). The CDR3 consists of 12 residues. CDR1 and CDR2 from the germline V gene are WNHNN and SYGVQD (reference sequence). Trimming shortened V by 6 bases and J by 3 bases, and 8 bases separated the two germline ends. CDR3 DNA sequence: TGCGCCAGCAGGGGACGGGACACTGAAGCTTTCTTT. Translated: CASRGRDTEAFF.

This chain uses TRBV5-4 with TRBJ2-7; TRBD1 matches 9 bases. Germline CDR1 and CDR2: SGHNT and YYREEE (reference sequence). The V segment lost 4 bases and the J segment 4 bases; nucleotides outside the gene matches: 9. The CDR3 totals 15 residues. The CDR3 loop reads CASSAPDRGQYEQYF. The CDR3 DNA follows: TGTGCCAGCAGCGCACCGGACAGGGGCCAATACGAGCAGTACTTC.

This clone appeared a few times. This sequence joins TRBV27 and TRBJ1-4, with D possibly matching TRBD1 (6 bases). Trimming removed 5 bases from V and 0 bases from J, with 10 bases in between. This CDR3 is 15 amino acids long. Germline V gene lookup returns CDR1 MNHEY and CDR2 SMNVEV (reference sequence). The CDR3: CASSPRGTTNEKLFF. CDR3 in DNA: TGTGCCAGCAGTCCCAGGGGTACAACTAATGAAAAACTGTTTTTT.

The chain employs TRBV27 and TRBJ2-7; 7 bases line up with TRBD1. The J segment lost 3 bases and the V segment lost 5 bases, leaving 10 bases of the junction unmatched. Germline lookup yields CDR1 MNHEY and CDR2 SMNVEV (reference sequence). The CDR3 is made up of 15 amino acids. CDR3 coding DNA: TGTGCCAGCAGTCTGACAGGGTGGCCCTACTACGAGCAGTACTTC. It codes for CASSLTGWPYYEQYF.

Concerning this clone: This sample includes further DNA sequences coding for the same CDR3. This sequence joins TRBV18 and TRBJ2-5, with unresolved D. V lost 4 bases and J lost 2, with 2 bases in between. The CDR3 has 11 residues. The germline gives CDR1 KGHSH, CDR2 LQKENI. CDR3: CASSRQETQYF. The CDR3 nucleotides are TGTGCCAGCTCACGTCAAGAGACCCAGTACTTC. Drawing the rest from reference TRBV18 and TRBJ2-5, the complete variable domain is NAGVMQNPRHLVRRRGQEARLRCSPMKGHSHVYWYRQLPEEGLKFMVYLQKENIIDESGMPKERFSAEFPKEGPSILRIQQVVRGDSAAYFCASSRQETQYFGPGTRLLVL.

The chain is built from TRBV2 and TRBJ2-1; TRBD1 is a possible D gene (8 bases). From germline, CDR1 is SNHLY and CDR2 FYNNEI. V lost 10 bases to trimming and J lost 11 bases, with 27 bases between them. This CDR3 comprises 15 residues. Written as DNA, the CDR3 is TGTGCCACCAGGGGGCCCGGGGGAGGGCCCGGGAAGCAGTTCTTC. It encodes CATRGPGGGPGKQFF.

The rearrangement joins TRBV6-5 to TRBJ2-7, with D perhaps TRBD1 (5 bases). The CDR3 has 15 amino acids. CDR1 MNHEY and CDR2 SVGAGI come from the germline V gene. V lost 6 bases to trimming and J lost 4 bases, with 19 bases between them. The CDR3 protein is CASSTETRGEYEQYF. DNA for the CDR3: TGTGCCAGCAGCACAGAGACAAGGGGCGAATACGAGCAGTACTTC.

CDR3 DNA sequence: TGTGCCAGCAGTTTGTATCAAGGTACCTATGGCTACACCTTC. Encoded protein: CASSLYQGTYGYTF. V is TRBV28 and J is TRBJ1-2; D unclear. Trimming left V 3 bases short and J 4 bases short, with 12 bases between. This CDR3 has 14 amino acids. Germline V gives CDR1 MDHEN, CDR2 SYDVKM.

In the case of this clone: Other nucleotide sequences from this sample produce the same CDR3. The gene calls are TRBV5-1 and TRBJ2-3; 7 bases map to TRBD2. The CDR3 has 15 residues. The ends lost 0 bases at V and 4 bases at J; junction bases unmatched: 5. CDR1 is SGHRS, CDR2 YFSETQ, per germline. The CDR3 DNA reads as TGCGCCAGCAGCTTGGAATTTCGGGAGGCAGATACGCAGTATTTT. Its translation: CASSLEFREADTQYF.

The chain is built from TRBV25-1 and TRBJ2-3, with D unclear. Between the trimmed V and J ends, which lost 3 bases and 3 bases, there was a span of 10 bases. Germline V gives CDR1 MGHDK, CDR2 SYGVNS. CDR3 length: 14 amino acids. Here the CDR3 DNA reads TGTGCCAGCAGTGATGCGGCTAGGACAGATACGCAGTATTTT. Its translation: CASSDAARTDTQYF.

This sequence joins TRBV7-9 and TRBJ2-7, with D maybe TRBD2 (5 bases). Germline CDR1 SEHNR, CDR2 FQNEAQ (reference sequence). The CDR3 is 13 residues long. The V gene lost 5 bases and the J gene lost 4 bases, with 12 bases spanning the gap. The CDR3 region has the DNA TGTGCCAGCAGCACCGGGAAGCGTTACGAGCAGTACTTC. It specifies CASSTGKRYEQYF. Combining the CDR3 with reference TRBV7-9 and TRBJ2-7 gives the whole variable domain DTGVSQNPRHKITKRGQNVTFRCDPISEHNRLYWYRQTLGQGPEFLTYFQNEAQLEKSRLLSDRFSAERPKGSFSTLEIQRTEQGDSAMYLCASSTGKRYEQYFGPGTRLTVT.